This is a list of T cell receptor beta chains from one sample in a study of human T cells and chemical hapten exposure. Via MiXCR, TCRdb re-called the RACE reads, giving one row per CDR3 protein. The data show roughly 100,000 distinct CDR3 sequences, with about 8.9% seen just once and around 3.9% held by the top ten. The specimen comprised whole blood, sampled in connection with sensitization to the hapten diphenylcyclopropenone (DPC). The receptors shown here come from a middle-aged woman with alopecia areata. Some clones in this sample may be carry-over from other donors' samples. Each CDR3 is given with its conserved first and last residue. The D gene is left open where the match is weak. Clone size is shown for a subset of rows, as once, few, many or a class of expanded clone.

many	TRBD1	TRBV18	TRBJ1-2	TGTGCCAGCTCACCCGCTCGGACAGGGGGTAACTATGGCTACACCTTC	CASSPARTGGNYGYTF
-	-	TRBV7-9	TRBJ1-4	TGTGCCAGCAGCTTGCAGGGGTCTTGGATTGTTTTT	CASSLQGSWIVF
few	TRBD2	TRBV7-2	TRBJ2-7	TGTGCCAGCAGGAACACGGGGGGCTACGAGCAGTACTTC	CASRNTGGYEQYF
-	TRBD1	TRBV7-2	TRBJ1-3	TGTGCCAGCAGCTTAGACGGGACAGGGTATTACTCTGGAAACACCATATATTTT	CASSLDGTGYYSGNTIYF
-	-	TRBV2	TRBJ1-5	TGTGCCAGCAGTGGTGACAGCCAGGGACAGCCCCAGCATTTT	CASSGDSQGQPQHF
many	-	TRBV7-2	TRBJ2-5	TGTGCCAGCAGTCCCGGGACGTTAGTTCAAGAGACCCAGTACTTC	CASSPGTLVQETQYF
many	-	TRBV29-1	TRBJ1-2	TGCAGCGTTGAAGATAAGGCAGGGTGCACCTTC	CSVEDKAGCTF
-	-	TRBV2	TRBJ2-3	TGTGCCACTTCTCCGGGATATAGCACAGATACGCAGTATTTT	CATSPGYSTDTQYF
many	-	TRBV7-8	TRBJ2-1	TGTGCCAGCAGCTTAGCGGGGGTCCGCGAGCAGTTCTTC	CASSLAGVREQFF
-	-	TRBV27	TRBJ1-2	TGTGCCAGCAGTTTATCCCTCGCCGGTAACTATGGCTACACCTTC	CASSLSLAGNYGYTF
-	TRBD1	TRBV5-6	TRBJ2-1	TGTGCCAGCAGCTTGGGTGGCCAAGGACAGGGGGAGGAGCAGTTCTTC	CASSLGGQGQGEEQFF
few	TRBD2	TRBV20-1	TRBJ2-3	TGCAGCGCAGGGACTAGCGGGGGGTATGGTACAGATACGCAGTATTTT	CSAGTSGGYGTDTQYF
many	-	TRBV10-2	TRBJ1-1	TGCGCCAGCAGTGCAGGGCGACGCACTGAAGCTTTCTTT	CASSAGRRTEAFF
-	-	TRBV3-1	TRBJ2-5	TGTGCCAGCAGCCCCACTCCTCTCGGGACCCAGTACTTC	CASSPTPLGTQYF
few	TRBD1	TRBV18	TRBJ1-6	TGTGCCAGCTCACCAGGACAGGGTACTTCACCCCTCCACTTT	CASSPGQGTSPLHF
many	-	TRBV6-1	TRBJ2-7	TGTGCCAGCAGGGGTCCGAGCTCCTACGAGCAGTACTTC	CASRGPSSYEQYF
few	TRBD2	TRBV5-4	TRBJ2-5	TGTGCCAGCAGTTCTCGGGAGCGGGGGGAAGAGACCCAGTACTTC	CASSSRERGEETQYF
many	-	TRBV20-1	TRBJ2-5	TGCAGTGCTAGAGATCGGCAGGCCTTCCAAGAGACCCAGTACTTC	CSARDRQAFQETQYF
-	TRBD1	TRBV9	TRBJ1-2	TGTGCCAGCAGCGCGTCAGGGGGCTCATGGGATGGCTACACCTTC	CASSASGGSWDGYTF
many	TRBD2	TRBV7-2	TRBJ2-3	TGTGCCAGCAGCACCGGGACTAGCGCAGATACGCAGTATTTT	CASSTGTSADTQYF
many	-	TRBV29-1	TRBJ1-1	TGCAGCGTGCAAGTAGGAGGGTGGGGAACTGAAGCTTTCTTT	CSVQVGGWGTEAFF
many	-	TRBV20-1	TRBJ2-3	TGCAGTGCTAGAGAGTTCAGGAACACAGATACGCAGTATTTT	CSAREFRNTDTQYF